Included here is one T cell receptor (beta chain) sequence, with context. What it binds is not known. Generated by immunoSEQ multiplex PCR, the TCRdb table keeps only in-frame clones and is missing some. The sample lists around 95,000 clones; about 87% were seen once. Germline loops: CDR1 SGHDT, CDR2 YYEEEE. The CDR3 totals 14 residues. Trimming removed 0 bases at V and 0 bases at J, with 4 bases between. This entry belongs to a study of T cell responses to AZD1222 COVID-19 vaccine. Study outcomes and limitations: Clonal diversity was possibly underestimated, and white British individuals and females predominated among donors.

This sequence originates from an adult in good health. The chain couples TRBV5-6 to TRBJ1-3; D uncertain. This specimen was peripheral blood, taken on day 0 of MenACWY control vaccination. The CDR3 DNA follows: TGTGCCAGCAGCTTGGACCTCTCTGGAAACACCATATATTTT. This encodes CASSLDLSGNTIYF.